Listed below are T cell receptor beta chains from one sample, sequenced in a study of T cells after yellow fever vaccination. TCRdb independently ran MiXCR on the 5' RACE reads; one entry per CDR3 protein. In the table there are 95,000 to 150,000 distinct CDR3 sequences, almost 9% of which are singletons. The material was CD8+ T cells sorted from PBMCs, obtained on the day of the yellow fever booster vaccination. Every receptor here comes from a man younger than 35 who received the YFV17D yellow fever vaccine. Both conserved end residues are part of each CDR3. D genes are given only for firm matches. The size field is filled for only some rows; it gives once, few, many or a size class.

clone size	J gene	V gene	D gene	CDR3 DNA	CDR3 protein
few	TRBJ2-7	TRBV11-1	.	TGTGCCAGCAGCTTAGGAGACAGTCTCTACGAGCAGTACTTC	CASSLGDSLYEQYF
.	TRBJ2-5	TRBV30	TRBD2	TGTGCCTGGAGTCCCCGGGGGACTAGGAATTTGTGGGAAGAGACCCAGTACTTC	CAWSPRGTRNLWEETQYF
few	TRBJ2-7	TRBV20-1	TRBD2	TGCAGTGCTTCCGGACTAGCGGGGAAGCTGCAGTACGAGCAGTACTTC	CSASGLAGKLQYEQYF
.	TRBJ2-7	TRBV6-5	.	TGTGCCAGCAGTTTCCGGGGTACCTACGAGCAGTACTTC	CASSFRGTYEQYF
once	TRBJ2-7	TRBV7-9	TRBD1	TGTGCCAGCAGCTTAGTAGCCGGCAGGGGGTCCTACGAGCAGTACTTC	CASSLVAGRGSYEQYF
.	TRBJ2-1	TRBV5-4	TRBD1	TGTGCCAGCAAATATGGAACAGGGGCGTCTAATGAGCAGTTCTTC	CASKYGTGASNEQFF
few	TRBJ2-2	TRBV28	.	TGTGCCAGCAGTTTATTATATGCGGCGGAGGGTCCGATCGGGGAGCTGTTTTTT	CASSLLYAAEGPIGELFF
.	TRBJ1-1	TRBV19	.	TGTGCCAGTAGTATTCTGATGAACACTGAAGCTTTCTTT	CASSILMNTEAFF
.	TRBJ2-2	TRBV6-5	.	TGTGCCAGCAGTTACGGGTGGGGGAGCGGGGAGCTGTTTTTT	CASSYGWGSGELFF
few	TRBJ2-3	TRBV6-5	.	TGTGCCAGCAGTTCCAGGGGTTCAGATACGCAGTATTTT	CASSSRGSDTQYF
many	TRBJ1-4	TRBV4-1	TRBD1	TGCGCCAGCAGCCAAGATCCCGGGACAGGGGCGGAAAAACTGTTTTTT	CASSQDPGTGAEKLFF
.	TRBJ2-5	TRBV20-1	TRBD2	TGCAGTGCTAGACTAGCGGGGGTAGAGACCCAGTACTTC	CSARLAGVETQYF
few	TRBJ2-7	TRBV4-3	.	TGCGCCAGCAGCCAAGATATGGGGAACGGCGAGCAGTACTTC	CASSQDMGNGEQYF
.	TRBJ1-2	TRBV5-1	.	TGCGCCAGCAGCTTGGGTACGGGGTCGAGCTATGGCTACACCTTC	CASSLGTGSSYGYTF
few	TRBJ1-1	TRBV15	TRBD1	TGTGCCACCAGCACCCGGACAGGGAACACTGAAGCTTTCTTT	CATSTRTGNTEAFF
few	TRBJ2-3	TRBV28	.	TGTGCCAGCAGCGACCGACAGTTTAGCACAGATACGCAGTATTTT	CASSDRQFSTDTQYF
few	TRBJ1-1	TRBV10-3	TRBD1	TGTGCCAGCGACAGGGGCCTAAACACTGAAGCTTTCTTT	CASDRGLNTEAFF
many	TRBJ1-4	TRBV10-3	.	TGTGCCATCAGTGAAGGGGGAACTAATGAAAAACTGTTTTTT	CAISEGGTNEKLFF
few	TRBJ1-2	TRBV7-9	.	TGTGCCAGCGCCGGGAGGGCTAACTATGGCTACACCTTC	CASAGRANYGYTF
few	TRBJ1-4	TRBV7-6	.	TGTGCCAGCAGCGGATCGACGGCAACTAATGAAAAACTGTTTTTT	CASSGSTATNEKLFF
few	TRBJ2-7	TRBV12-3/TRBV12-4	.	TGTGCCAGTCAGAGGGACTCGGGCTCCTACGAGCAGTACTTC	CASQRDSGSYEQYF
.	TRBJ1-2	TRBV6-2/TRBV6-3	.	TGTGCCAGCCCGATCGACAGTCTGGTGGTCTATGGCTACACCTTC	CASPIDSLVVYGYTF
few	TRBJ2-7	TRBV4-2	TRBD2	TGTGCCAGCAGCGCCGGACTAGGGCCCTACGAGCAGTACTTC	CASSAGLGPYEQYF
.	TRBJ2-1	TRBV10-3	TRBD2	TGTGCCATCAGTGGAGCGGGGGGGCCCAGGAATGAGCAGTTCTTC	CAISGAGGPRNEQFF
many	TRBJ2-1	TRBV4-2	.	TGTGCCAGCAGCCAAGGAACTAGTGAGCAGTTCTTC	CASSQGTSEQFF
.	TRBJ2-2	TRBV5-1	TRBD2	TGCGCCAGCAGCTCCCCAAATGGAGCGGGGGTTATAAAGAACACCGGGGAGCTGTTTTTT	CASSSPNGAGVIKNTGELFF
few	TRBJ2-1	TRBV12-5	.	TGTGCTAGTGGTTTTGGAAAGGGTGAGCAGTTCTTC	CASGFGKGEQFF
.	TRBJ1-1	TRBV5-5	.	TGTGCCAGCAGCTCTACAGTCCTGAACACTGAAGCTTTCTTT	CASSSTVLNTEAFF
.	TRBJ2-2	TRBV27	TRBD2	TGTGCCAGCAACAATATGGGACTATACACCGGGGAGCTGTTTTTT	CASNNMGLYTGELFF
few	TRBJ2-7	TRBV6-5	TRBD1	TGTGCCAGCAGATCCGGGACAGGTGGACAGTACGAGCAGTACTTC	CASRSGTGGQYEQYF
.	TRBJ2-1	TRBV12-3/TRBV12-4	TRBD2	TGTGCCAGCATGGGGGGGACCTACAATGAGCAGTTCTTC	CASMGGTYNEQFF
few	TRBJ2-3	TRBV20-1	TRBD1	TGCAGTGCTAGAATCGGGACAGGAACAGATACGCAGTATTTT	CSARIGTGTDTQYF
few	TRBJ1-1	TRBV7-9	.	TGTGCCAGCAGCTTAGCGCAAATAGGGCGCACTGAAGCTTTCTTT	CASSLAQIGRTEAFF
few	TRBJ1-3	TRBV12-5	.	TGTGCTAGTGGTTTGGTACTAAGGGACTTTGGCTCTGGAAACACCATATATTTT	CASGLVLRDFGSGNTIYF
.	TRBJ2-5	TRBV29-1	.	TGCAGCGCTAGTGACAGTTTTGAGACCCAGTACTTC	CSASDSFETQYF
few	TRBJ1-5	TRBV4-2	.	TGTGCCAGCAGCGCGGGGGGGGGGTATCAGCCCCAGCATTTT	CASSAGGGYQPQHF
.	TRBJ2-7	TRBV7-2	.	TGTGCCAGCAGCTCTCGGATGAGGACCTACGAGCAGTACTTC	CASSSRMRTYEQYF
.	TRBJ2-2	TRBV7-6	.	TGTGCCAGCAGCTTAGCGGGGTACACCGGGGAGCTGTTTTTT	CASSLAGYTGELFF
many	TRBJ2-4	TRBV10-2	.	TGCGCCAGCAGTGATACCAGGGAGGTCGGTAAAAACATTCAGTACTTC	CASSDTREVGKNIQYF
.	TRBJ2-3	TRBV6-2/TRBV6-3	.	TGTGCCATTGGGGGTTCCCATGGTTCAGATACGCAGTATTTT	CAIGGSHGSDTQYF
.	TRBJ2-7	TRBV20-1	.	TGCAGTGCTCAGAGGGCCTACGAGCAGTACTTC	CSAQRAYEQYF
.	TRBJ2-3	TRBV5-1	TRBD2	TGCGCCAGCAGCTCCGGACTAGCGGGTCGCACAGATACGCAGTATTTT	CASSSGLAGRTDTQYF
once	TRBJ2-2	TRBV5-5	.	TGTGCCAGCAGCTTCAACCGACAACTAACGAACACCGGGGAGCTGTTTTTT	CASSFNRQLTNTGELFF
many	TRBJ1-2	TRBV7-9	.	TGTGCCAGCAGCTTAGTCAGGCAGTTGGCCTATGGCTACACCTTC	CASSLVRQLAYGYTF
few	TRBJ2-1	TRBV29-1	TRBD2	TGCAGCGTTGAAGGGGGAAGTTTCAAGCGGGGGAGCTCCTACAATGAGCAGTTCTTC	CSVEGGSFKRGSSYNEQFF
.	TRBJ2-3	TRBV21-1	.	TGTGCCAGCAGCAAACACAGGGCGTTTAACACAGATACGCAGTATTTT	CASSKHRAFNTDTQYF
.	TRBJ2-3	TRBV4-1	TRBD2	TGCGCCAGCAACCAAGAAGGTCCACTAGCGGGGGGCACAGATACGCAGTATTTT	CASNQEGPLAGGTDTQYF
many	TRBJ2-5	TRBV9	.	TGTGCCAGCAGCGTAGTTGGGGGCGGTGGGACCCAGTACTTC	CASSVVGGGGTQYF
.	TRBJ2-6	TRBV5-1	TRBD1	TGCGCCAGCAGCCACGGACAGGTCCTCTCTGGGGCCAACGTCCTGACTTTC	CASSHGQVLSGANVLTF